The clone carrying this T cell receptor (beta chain) was recorded at least ten times. What it binds is unknown. Time point of the sample: patch test 1, 2 weeks after DPC sensitization. Treatment specified: therapeutic diphenylcyclopropenone sensitization with weekly scalp DPC. TCRdb re-derived calls from the RACE reads in MiXCR, one entry per CDR3 protein. Seen here are approximately 400,000 distinct CDR3 sequences, roughly 4.8% observed once, and the top ten hold over 2%. The sample is drawn from a study of human T cells and chemical hapten exposure. V was pared by 8 bases and J by 4 bases, with 14 bases between. Germline lookup yields CDR1 LGHDT and CDR2 YNNKEL (reference sequence). This CDR3 has 13 residues. Regarding the study as a whole: Expanded TCRs clustered into significantly more large CDR3 similarity groups than controls, the analysis revealed.

The gene calls are TRBV3-1 and TRBJ2-5; D tentatively reads TRBD1 or TRBD2 (5 bases each). The starting material was whole blood, obtained in connection with sensitization to the hapten diphenylcyclopropenone (DPC). This sequence was found in a woman aged 50 to 60 with alopecia areata. Some clones in this sample may be carry-over from other donors' samples. The CDR3 region is CASRGDGSETQYF. The CDR3 DNA is TGTGCCAGCCGAGGGGACGGGTCAGAGACCCAGTACTTC.